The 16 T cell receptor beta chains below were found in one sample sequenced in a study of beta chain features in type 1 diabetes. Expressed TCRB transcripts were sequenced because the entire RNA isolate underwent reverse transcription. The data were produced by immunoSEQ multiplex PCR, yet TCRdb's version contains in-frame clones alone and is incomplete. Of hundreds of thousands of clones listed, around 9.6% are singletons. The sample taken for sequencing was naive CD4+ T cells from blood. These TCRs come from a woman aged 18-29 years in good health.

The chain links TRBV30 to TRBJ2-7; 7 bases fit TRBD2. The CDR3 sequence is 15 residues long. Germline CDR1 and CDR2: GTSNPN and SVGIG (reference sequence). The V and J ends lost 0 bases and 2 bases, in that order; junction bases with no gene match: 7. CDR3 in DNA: TGTGCCTGGAGTGTAATAGCGGGCCAGACCTACGAGCAGTACTTC. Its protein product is CAWSVIAGQTYEQYF. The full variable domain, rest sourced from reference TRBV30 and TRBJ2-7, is SQTIHQWPATLVQPVGSPLSLECTVEGTSNPNLYWYRQAAGRGLQLLFYSVGIGQISSEVPQNLSASRPQDRQFILSSKKLLLSDSGFYLCAWSVIAGQTYEQYFGPGTRLTVT.

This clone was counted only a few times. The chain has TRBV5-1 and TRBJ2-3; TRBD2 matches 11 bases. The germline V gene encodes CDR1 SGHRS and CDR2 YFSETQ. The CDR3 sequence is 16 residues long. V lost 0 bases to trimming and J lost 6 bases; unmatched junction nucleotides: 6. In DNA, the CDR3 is TGCGCCAGCAGCTTGGCAAGTAGCGGGGGGGCGGATACGCAGTATTTT. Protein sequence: CASSLASSGGADTQYF.

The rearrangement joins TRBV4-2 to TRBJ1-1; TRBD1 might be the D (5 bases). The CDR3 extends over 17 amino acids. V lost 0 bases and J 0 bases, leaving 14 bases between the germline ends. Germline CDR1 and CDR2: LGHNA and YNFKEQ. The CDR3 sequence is CASSQDPGRGVNTEAFF. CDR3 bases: TGTGCCAGCAGCCAAGATCCAGGCCGGGGGGTGAACACTGAAGCTTTCTTT.

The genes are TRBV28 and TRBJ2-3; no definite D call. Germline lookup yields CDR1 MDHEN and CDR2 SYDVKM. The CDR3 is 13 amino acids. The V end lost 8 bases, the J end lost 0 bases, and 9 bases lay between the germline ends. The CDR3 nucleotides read TGTGCCAGCGGCCCTCCGAGCACAGATACGCAGTATTTT. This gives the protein CASGPPSTDTQYF.

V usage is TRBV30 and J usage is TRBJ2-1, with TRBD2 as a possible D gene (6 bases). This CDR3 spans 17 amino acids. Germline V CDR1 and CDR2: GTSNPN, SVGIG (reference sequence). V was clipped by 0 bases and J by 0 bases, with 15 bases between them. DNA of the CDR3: TGTGCCTGGAGTGTAGGAGGAGGGCCCTCCTCCTACAATGAGCAGTTCTTC. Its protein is CAWSVGGGPSSYNEQFF.

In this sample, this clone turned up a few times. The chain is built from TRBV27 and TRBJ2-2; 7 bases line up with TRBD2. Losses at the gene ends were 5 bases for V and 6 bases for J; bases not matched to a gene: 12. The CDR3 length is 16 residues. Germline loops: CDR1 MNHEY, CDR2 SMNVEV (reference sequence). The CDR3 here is CASSLWGGSNPGELFF. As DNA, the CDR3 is TGTGCCAGCAGTCTCTGGGGCGGGAGTAACCCCGGGGAGCTGTTTTTT.

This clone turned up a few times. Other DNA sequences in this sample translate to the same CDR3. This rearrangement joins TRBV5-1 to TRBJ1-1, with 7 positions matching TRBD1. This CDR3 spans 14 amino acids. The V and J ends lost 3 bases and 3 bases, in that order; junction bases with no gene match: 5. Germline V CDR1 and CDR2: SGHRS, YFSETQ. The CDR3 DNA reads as TGCGCCAGCAGCTCCGGGCAGGGGGACACTGAAGCTTTCTTT. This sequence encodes CASSSGQGDTEAFF.

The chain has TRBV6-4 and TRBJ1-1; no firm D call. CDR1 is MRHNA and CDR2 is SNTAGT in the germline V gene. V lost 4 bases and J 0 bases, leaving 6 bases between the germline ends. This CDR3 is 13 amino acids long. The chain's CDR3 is CASSAEMNTEAFF. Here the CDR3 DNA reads TGTGCCAGCAGTGCCGAGATGAACACTGAAGCTTTCTTT.

CDR3 in DNA: TGCGCCAGCAGCTTGGCGGGACAGGGGGGAGATGGCTACACCTTC. Encoded protein: CASSLAGQGGDGYTF. The genes are TRBV5-1 and TRBJ1-2; TRBD1 agrees at 11 bases. The junction had 4 bases not matched to a gene; V was cut back by 0 bases and J by 6 bases. Germline assignment: CDR1 SGHRS and CDR2 YFSETQ. This CDR3 contains 15 residues.

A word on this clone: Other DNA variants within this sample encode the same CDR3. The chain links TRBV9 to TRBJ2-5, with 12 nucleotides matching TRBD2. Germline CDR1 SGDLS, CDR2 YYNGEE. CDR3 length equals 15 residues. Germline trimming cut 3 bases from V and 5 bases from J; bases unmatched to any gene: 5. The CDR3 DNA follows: TGTGCCAGCAGCGGCGGACTAGCGGGATTGGAGACCCAGTACTTC. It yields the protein CASSGGLAGLETQYF.

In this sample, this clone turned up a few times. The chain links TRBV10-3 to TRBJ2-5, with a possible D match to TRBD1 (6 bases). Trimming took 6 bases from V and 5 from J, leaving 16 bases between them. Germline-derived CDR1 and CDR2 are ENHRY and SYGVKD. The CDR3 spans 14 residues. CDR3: CAISPITGMETQYF. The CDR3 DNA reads TGTGCCATCAGCCCAATTACAGGGATGGAGACCCAGTACTTC.

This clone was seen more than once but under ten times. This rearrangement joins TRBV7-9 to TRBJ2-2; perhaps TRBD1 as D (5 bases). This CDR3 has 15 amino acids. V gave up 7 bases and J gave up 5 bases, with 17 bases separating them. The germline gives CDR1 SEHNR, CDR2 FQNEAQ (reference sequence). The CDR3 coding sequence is TGTGCCAGCACGGTAGTGCGACAGAGGACCGGGGAGCTGTTTTTT. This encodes CASTVVRQRTGELFF.

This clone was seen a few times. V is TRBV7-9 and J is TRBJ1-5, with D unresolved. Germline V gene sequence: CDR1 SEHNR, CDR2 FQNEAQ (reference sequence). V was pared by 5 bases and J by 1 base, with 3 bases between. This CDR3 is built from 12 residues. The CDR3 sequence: CASSPSNQPQHF. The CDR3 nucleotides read TGTGCCAGCAGCCCGAGCAATCAGCCCCAGCATTTT.

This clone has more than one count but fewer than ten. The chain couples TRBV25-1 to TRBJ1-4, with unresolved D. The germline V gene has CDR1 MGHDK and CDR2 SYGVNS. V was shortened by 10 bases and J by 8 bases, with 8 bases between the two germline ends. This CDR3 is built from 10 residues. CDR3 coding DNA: TGTGCCACTCAGTCAGAAAAACTGTTTTTT. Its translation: CATQSEKLFF.

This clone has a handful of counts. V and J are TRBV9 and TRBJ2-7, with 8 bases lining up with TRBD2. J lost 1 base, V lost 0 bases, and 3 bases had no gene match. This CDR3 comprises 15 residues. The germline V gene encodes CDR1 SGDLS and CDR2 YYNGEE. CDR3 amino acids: CASSVAGGASYEQYF. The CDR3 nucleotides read TGTGCCAGCAGCGTAGCGGGAGGGGCTTCCTACGAGCAGTACTTC. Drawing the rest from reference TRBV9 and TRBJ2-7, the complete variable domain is DSGVTQTPKHLITATGQRVTLRCSPRSGDLSVYWYQQSLDQGLQFLIQYYNGEERAKGNILERFSAQQFPDLHSELNLSSLELGDSALYFCASSVAGGASYEQYFGPGTRLTVT.

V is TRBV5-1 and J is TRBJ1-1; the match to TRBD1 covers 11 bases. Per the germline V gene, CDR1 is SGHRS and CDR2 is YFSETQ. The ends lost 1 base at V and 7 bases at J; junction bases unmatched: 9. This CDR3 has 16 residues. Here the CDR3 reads CASSLKEGQGAYEAFF. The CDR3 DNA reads TGCGCCAGCAGCTTGAAGGAAGGACAGGGGGCGTATGAAGCTTTCTTT.